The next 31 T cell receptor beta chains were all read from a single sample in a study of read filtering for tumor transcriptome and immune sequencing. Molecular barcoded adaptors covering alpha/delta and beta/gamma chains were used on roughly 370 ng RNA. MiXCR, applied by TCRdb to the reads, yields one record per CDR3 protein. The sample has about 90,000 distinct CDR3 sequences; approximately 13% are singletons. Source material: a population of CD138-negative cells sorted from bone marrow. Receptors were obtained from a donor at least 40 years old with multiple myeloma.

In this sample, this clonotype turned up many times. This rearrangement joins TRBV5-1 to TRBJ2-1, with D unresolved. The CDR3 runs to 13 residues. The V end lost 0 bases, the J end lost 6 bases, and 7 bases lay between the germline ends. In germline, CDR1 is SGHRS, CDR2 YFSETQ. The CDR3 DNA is TGCGCCAGCAGCTTGGAGCCCAGCAATGAGCAGTTCTTC. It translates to CASSLEPSNEQFF.

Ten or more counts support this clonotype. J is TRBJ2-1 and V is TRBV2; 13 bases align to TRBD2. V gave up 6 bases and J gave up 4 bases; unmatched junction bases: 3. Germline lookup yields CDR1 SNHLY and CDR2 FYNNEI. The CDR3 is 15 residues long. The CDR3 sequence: CASRGTSGTYNEQFF. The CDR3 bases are TGTGCCAGCAGGGGGACTAGCGGGACTTACAATGAGCAGTTCTTC.

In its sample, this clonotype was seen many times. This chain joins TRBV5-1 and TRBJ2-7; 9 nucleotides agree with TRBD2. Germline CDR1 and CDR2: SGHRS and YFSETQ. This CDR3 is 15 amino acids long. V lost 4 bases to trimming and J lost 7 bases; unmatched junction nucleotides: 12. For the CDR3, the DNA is TGCGCCAGCAGCAAAGACCAGGGACTAGCCGGAGAGCAGTACTTC. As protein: CASSKDQGLAGEQYF.

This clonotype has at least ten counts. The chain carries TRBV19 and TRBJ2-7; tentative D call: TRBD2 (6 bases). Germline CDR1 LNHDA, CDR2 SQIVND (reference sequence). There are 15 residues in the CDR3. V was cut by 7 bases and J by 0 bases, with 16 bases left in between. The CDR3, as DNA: TGTGCCAGTACCCTGGAGAGTAGCGGCTCCTACGAGCAGTACTTC. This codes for CASTLESSGSYEQYF.

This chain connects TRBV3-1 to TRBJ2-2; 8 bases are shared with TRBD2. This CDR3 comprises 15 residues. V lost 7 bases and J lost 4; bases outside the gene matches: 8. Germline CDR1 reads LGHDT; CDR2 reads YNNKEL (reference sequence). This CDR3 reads CASTLSGGGTGELFF. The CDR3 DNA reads TGTGCCAGCACCCTCTCGGGAGGGGGCACCGGGGAGCTGTTTTTT.

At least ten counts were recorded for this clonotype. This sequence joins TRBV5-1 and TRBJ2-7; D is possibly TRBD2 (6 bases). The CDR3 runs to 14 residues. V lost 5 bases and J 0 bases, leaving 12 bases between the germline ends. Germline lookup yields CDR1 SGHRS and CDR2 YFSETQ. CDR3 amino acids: CASSPQTSSYEQYF. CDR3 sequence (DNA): TGCGCCAGCAGTCCACAGACTAGCTCCTACGAGCAGTACTTC. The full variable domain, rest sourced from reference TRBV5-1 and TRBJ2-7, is KAGVTQTPRYLIKTRGQQVTLSCSPISGHRSVSWYQQTPGQGLQFLFEYFSETQRNKGNFPGRFSGRQFSNSRSEMNVSTLELGDSALYLCASSPQTSSYEQYFGPGTRLTVT.

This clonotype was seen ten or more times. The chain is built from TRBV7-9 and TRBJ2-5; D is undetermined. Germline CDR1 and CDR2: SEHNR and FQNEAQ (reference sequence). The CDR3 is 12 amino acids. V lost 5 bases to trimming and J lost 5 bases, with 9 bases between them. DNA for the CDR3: TGTGCCAGCAGCCGATCTGGGGAGACCCAGTACTTC. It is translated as CASSRSGETQYF.

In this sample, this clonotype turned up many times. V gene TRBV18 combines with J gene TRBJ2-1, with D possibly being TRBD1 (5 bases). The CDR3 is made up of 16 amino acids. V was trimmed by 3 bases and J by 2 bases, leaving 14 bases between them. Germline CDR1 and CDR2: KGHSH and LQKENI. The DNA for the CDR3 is TGTGCCAGCTCACCGGCGGACACTTTCGCCTACAATGAGCAGTTCTTC. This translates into CASSPADTFAYNEQFF.

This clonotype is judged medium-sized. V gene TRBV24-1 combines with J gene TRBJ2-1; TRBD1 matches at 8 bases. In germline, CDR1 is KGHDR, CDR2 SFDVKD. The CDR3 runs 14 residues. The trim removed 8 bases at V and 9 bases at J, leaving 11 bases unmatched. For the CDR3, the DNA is TGTGCCACCAAGAGCCCCCGGACAGGGAGTGAGCAGTTCTTC. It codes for CATKSPRTGSEQFF.

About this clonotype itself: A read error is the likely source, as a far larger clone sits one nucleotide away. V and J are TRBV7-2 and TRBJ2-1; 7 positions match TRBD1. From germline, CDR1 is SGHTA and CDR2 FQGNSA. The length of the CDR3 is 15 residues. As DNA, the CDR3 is TGTGCCAGCAGTTGGGAAGGGGGCGCCTACAGTGAGCAGTTCTTC. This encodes CASSWEGGAYSEQFF.

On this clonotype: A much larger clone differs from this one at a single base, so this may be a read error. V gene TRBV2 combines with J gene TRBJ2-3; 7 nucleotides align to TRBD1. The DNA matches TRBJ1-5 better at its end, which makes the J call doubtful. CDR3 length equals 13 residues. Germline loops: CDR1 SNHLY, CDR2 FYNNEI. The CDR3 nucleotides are TGTGCCAGCAGTGAAGCGGGGACAGATACGCAGCATTTT. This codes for CASSEAGTDTQHF.

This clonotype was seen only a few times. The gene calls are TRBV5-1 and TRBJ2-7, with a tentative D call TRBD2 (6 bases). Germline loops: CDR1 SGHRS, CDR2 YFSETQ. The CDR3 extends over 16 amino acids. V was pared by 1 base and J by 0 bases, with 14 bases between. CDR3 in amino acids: CASSLMASDTSYEQYF. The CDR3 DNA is TGCGCCAGCAGCTTGATGGCTAGCGATACCTCCTACGAGCAGTACTTC.

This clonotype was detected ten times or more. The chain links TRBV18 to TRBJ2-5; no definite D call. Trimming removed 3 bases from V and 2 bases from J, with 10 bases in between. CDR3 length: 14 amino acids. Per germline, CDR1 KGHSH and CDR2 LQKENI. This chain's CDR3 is CASSPKREQETQYF. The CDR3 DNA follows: TGTGCCAGCTCACCGAAAAGGGAACAAGAGACCCAGTACTTC.

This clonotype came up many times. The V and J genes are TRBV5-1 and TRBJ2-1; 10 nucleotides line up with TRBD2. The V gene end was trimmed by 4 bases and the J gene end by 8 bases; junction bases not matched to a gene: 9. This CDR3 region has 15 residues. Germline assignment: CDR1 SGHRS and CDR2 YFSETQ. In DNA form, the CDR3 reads TGCGCCAGCAGCAACCCTAGCGGGAGTACGGATGAGCAGTTCTTC. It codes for CASSNPSGSTDEQFF.

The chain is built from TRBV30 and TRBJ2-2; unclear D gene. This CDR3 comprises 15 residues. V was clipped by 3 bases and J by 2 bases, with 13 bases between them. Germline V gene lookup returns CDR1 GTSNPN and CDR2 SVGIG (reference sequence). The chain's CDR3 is CAWRPWATNTGELFF. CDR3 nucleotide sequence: TGTGCCTGGAGACCGTGGGCCACCAACACCGGGGAGCTGTTTTTT. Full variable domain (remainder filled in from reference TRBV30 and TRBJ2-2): SQTIHQWPATLVQPVGSPLSLECTVEGTSNPNLYWYRQAAGRGLQLLFYSVGIGQISSEVPQNLSASRPQDRQFILSSKKLLLSDSGFYLCAWRPWATNTGELFFGEGSRLTVL.

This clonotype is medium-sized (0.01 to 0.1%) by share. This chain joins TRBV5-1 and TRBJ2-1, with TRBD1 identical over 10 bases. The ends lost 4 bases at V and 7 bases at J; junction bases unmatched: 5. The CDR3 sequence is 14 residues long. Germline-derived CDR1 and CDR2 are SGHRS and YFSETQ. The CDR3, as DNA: TGCGCCAGCAGCGCTGGGGACAGGGGAAATGAGCAGTTCTTC. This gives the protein CASSAGDRGNEQFF.

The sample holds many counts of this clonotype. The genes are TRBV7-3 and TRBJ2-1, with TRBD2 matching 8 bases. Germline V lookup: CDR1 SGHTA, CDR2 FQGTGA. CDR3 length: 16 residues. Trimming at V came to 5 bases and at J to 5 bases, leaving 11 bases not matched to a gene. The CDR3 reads CASSRTGTSRHNEQFF. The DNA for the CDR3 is TGTGCCAGCAGCCGTACCGGGACTAGTAGACACAATGAGCAGTTCTTC.

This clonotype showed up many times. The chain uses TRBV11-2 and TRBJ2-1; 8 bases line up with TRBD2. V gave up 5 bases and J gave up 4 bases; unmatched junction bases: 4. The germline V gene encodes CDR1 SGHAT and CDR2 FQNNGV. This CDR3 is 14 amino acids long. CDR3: CASSPGLGYNEQFF. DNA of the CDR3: TGTGCCAGCAGCCCGGGACTAGGTTACAATGAGCAGTTCTTC.

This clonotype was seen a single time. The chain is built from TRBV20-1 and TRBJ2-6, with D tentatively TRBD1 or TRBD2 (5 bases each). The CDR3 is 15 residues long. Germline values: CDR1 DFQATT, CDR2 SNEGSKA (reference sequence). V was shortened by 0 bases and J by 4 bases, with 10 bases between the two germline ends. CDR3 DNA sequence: TGCAGTGCTAGAGATTGGGGGACCGGGGCCAACGTCCTGACTTTC. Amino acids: CSARDWGTGANVLTF.

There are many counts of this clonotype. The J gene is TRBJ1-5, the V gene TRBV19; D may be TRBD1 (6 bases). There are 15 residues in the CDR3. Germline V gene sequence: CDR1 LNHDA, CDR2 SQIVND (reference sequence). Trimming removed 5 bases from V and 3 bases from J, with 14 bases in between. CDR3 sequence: CASSPEDSPNQPQHF. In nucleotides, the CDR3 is TGTGCCAGTAGTCCCGAGGACAGCCCCAATCAGCCCCAGCATTTT.

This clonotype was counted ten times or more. The CDR3 protein is CASSLVPENYEQYF. CDR3 coding DNA: TGTGCCAGCAGCTTAGTACCAGAAAACTACGAGCAGTACTTC. V is TRBV7-2 and J is TRBJ2-7, with D unclear. Trimming removed 1 base at V and 3 bases at J, with 10 bases between. The CDR3 runs 14 residues. Germline V gene lookup returns CDR1 SGHTA and CDR2 FQGNSA.

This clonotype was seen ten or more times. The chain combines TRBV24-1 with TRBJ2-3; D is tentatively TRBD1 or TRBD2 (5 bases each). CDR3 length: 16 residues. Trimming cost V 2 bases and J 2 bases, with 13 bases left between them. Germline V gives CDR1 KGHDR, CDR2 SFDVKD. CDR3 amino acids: CATSDYAGTNTDTQYF. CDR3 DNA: TGTGCCACCAGTGATTACGCCGGGACCAACACAGATACGCAGTATTTT.

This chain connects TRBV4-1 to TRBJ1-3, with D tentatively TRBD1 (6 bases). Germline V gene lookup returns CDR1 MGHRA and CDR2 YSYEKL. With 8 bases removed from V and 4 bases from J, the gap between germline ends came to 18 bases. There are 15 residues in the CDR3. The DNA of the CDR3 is TGCGCCAGCGGCGCTCAAGACAGGACCGGAAACACCATATATTTT. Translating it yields CASGAQDRTGNTIYF.

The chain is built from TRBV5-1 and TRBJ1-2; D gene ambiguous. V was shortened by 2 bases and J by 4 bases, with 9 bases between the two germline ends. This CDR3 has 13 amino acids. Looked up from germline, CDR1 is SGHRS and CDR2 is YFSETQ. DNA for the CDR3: TGCGCCAGCAGCTTAAGGCCCTCCTATGGCTACACCTTC. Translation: CASSLRPSYGYTF. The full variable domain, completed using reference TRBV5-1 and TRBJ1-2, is KAGVTQTPRYLIKTRGQQVTLSCSPISGHRSVSWYQQTPGQGLQFLFEYFSETQRNKGNFPGRFSGRQFSNSRSEMNVSTLELGDSALYLCASSLRPSYGYTFGSGTRLTVV.

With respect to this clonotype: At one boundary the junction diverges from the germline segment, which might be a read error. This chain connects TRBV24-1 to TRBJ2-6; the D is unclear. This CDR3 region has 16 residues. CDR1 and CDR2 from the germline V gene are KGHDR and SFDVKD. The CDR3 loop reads CGTSAPDGSGANVLTF. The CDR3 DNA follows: TGTGGCACCAGTGCGCCGGACGGCTCTGGGGCCAACGTCCTGACTTTC.

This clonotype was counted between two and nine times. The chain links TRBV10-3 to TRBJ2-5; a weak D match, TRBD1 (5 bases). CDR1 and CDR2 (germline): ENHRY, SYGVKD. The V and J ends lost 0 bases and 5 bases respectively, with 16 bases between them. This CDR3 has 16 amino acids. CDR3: CAISESAGKSGETQYF. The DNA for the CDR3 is TGTGCCATCAGTGAGTCGGCAGGGAAATCTGGGGAGACCCAGTACTTC.

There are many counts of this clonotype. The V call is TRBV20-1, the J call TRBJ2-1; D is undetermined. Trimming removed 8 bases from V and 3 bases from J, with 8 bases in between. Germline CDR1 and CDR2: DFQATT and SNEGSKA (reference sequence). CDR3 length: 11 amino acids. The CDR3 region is CSLDDYNEQFF. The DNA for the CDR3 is TGCAGTCTCGATGACTACAATGAGCAGTTCTTC.

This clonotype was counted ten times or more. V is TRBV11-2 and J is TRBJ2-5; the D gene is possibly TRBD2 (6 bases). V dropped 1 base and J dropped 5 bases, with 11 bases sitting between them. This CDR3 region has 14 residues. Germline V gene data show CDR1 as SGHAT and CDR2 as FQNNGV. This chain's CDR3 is CASSLGTSRETQYF. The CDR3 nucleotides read TGTGCCAGCAGCTTAGGCACTAGCCGGGAGACCCAGTACTTC. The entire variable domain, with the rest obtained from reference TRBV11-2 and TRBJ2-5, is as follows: EAGVAQSPRYKIIEKRQSVAFWCNPISGHATLYWYQQILGQGPKLLIQFQNNGVVDDSQLPKDRFSAERLKGVDSTLKIQPAKLEDSAVYLCASSLGTSRETQYFGPGTRLLVL.

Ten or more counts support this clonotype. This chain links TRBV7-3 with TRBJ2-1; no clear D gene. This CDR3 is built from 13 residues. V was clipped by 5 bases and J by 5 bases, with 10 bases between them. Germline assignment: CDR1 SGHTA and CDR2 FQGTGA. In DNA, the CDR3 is TGTGCCAGCAGCACGGACCCCAACAATGAGCAGTTCTTC. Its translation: CASSTDPNNEQFF. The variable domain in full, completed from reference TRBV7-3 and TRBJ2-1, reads GAGVSQTPSNKVTEKGKYVELRCDPISGHTALYWYRQSLGQGPEFLIYFQGTGAADDSGLPNDRFFAVRPEGSVSTLKIQRTERGDSAVYLCASSTDPNNEQFFGPGTRLTVL.

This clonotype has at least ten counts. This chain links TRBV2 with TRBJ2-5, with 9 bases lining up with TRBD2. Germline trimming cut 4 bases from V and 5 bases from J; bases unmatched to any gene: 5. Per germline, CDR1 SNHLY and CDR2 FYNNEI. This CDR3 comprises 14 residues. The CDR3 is CASSGTSVGETQYF. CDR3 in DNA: TGTGCCAGCAGTGGGACTAGCGTCGGTGAGACCCAGTACTTC.

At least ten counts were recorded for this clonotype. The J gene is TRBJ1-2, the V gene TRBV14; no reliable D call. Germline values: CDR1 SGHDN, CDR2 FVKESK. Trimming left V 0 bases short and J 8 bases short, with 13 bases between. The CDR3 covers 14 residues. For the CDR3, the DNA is TGTGCCAGCAGCCAAGACGAGAGAGGTAGCGGCTACACCTTC. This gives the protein CASSQDERGSGYTF.